This is a list of T cell receptor beta chains from one sample in a study of shared clonotypes between healthy human individuals. Clones were sequenced by immunoSEQ multiplex PCR, and TCRdb holds only the in-frame ones, with some missing. The sample yields roughly 570,000 clones, 95% to 98% seen once. Sequenced: naive CD8+ T cells sorted from blood. Receptor source: a man aged 25-40 years in good health. Both conserved end residues are trimmed from each CDR3. A D gene is named only where the DNA matches it firmly. For some rows the clone size is stated as once, few or many, or as a class when expanded; others skip it.

V gene: TRBV2
J gene: TRBJ2-5
D gene: TRBD1
clone size: once
CDR3 protein: ASSYSPGQQETQY

V gene: TRBV10-3
J gene: TRBJ2-7
D gene: -
clone size: -
CDR3 protein: AISADVGVPYEQY

V gene: TRBV28
J gene: TRBJ2-7
D gene: -
clone size: -
CDR3 protein: ASSPRRDSYEQY

V gene: TRBV2
J gene: TRBJ2-1
D gene: -
clone size: once
CDR3 protein: ARRLDSYNEQF

V gene: TRBV7-2
J gene: TRBJ2-7
D gene: -
clone size: -
CDR3 protein: ASSWGGGVFYEQY

V gene: TRBV5-1
J gene: TRBJ1-1
D gene: TRBD1
clone size: -
CDR3 protein: ASSLEGAHRTEAF

V gene: TRBV11-2
J gene: TRBJ2-1
D gene: TRBD1
clone size: -
CDR3 protein: ASSFRSPGQGINEQF

V gene: TRBV6-6
J gene: TRBJ2-4
D gene: -
clone size: -
CDR3 protein: ASTYWGAKNIQY

V gene: TRBV11-1
J gene: TRBJ1-1
D gene: -
clone size: -
CDR3 protein: ASSPEGTGFGAF

V gene: TRBV5-1
J gene: TRBJ1-1
D gene: -
clone size: -
CDR3 protein: ASSPQSSGDYRTEAF